This T cell receptor (beta chain) was recovered during a study of OX40 agonist ivuxolimab in advanced cancers. Study summary: The patients got ivuxolimab, which is an agonistic anti-OX40 (CD134) antibody. Three patients had partial responses: one hepatocellular carcinoma, two cutaneous melanoma. Points from the study as a whole: Clonal expansion among partial responders at 0.1-3.0 mg/kg ranked near the lowest.

The ends were cut back, 7 bases at V and 2 bases at J, with 17 bases in the middle. Germline V gene sequence: CDR1 SNHLY, CDR2 FYNNEI. The CDR3 covers 15 residues. Worth noting for this clone: Its antigen is not known.

This table comes from immunoSEQ multiplex PCR, and its TCRdb copy is limited to in-frame clones, with some not included. The sample contains roughly 46,000 clones, about 91% of which appear only once. Blood got drawn at baseline, again on cycle 4 day 1, and then on cycle 7 day 1. Source: CD4+ or CD8+ T cells sorted from blood, taken in a trial of the OX40 agonist ivuxolimab. The clonotype was recovered from an adult with an advanced solid tumor such as melanoma, head and neck, liver or kidney cancer. The V call is TRBV2, the J call TRBJ1-2; no definite D call. DNA for the CDR3: TGTGCCAGCAAAGGGAGCAATAATGAAAACTATGGCTACACCTTC. Its translation is CASKGSNNENYGYTF.